Listed below are T cell receptor beta chains from one sample, sequenced in a study of cytomegalovirus exposure and HLA in healthy donors. Produced via immunoSEQ multiplex PCR; TCRdb's table is partial and in-frame only. This sample has 250,000 to 300,000 clones, with 86% found just once. The material sequenced was PBMCs. The receptor source for this set is a woman between 18 and 29 years old in good health and CMV-seronegative. The CDR3 runs from the conserved cysteine through the conserved F or W. The D gene is left open where the match is weak. For some rows the clone size is stated as once, few or many, or as a class when expanded; others skip it.

j_call	d_call	clone_size	v_call	cdr3_nt	cdr3_aa
TRBJ1-4	TRBD1	once	TRBV28	TGTGCCAGCAGTTTACTAGTCCAGGGGGCAGGGAAAAAACTGTTTTTT	CASSLLVQGAGKKLFF
TRBJ1-4	TRBD1	few	TRBV6-1	TGTGCCAGCAGTCCGGGACAGGGGAATGAAAAACTGTTTTTT	CASSPGQGNEKLFF
TRBJ1-4	NA	NA	TRBV4-1	TGCGCCAGCAGCCCAGGGGTAGGGATTATCACTAATGAAAAACTGTTTTTT	CASSPGVGIITNEKLFF
TRBJ1-1	TRBD1	NA	TRBV28	TGTGCCAGCAGAACAGGGGGGCAAATGAACACTGAAGCTTTCTTT	CASRTGGQMNTEAFF
TRBJ1-3	NA	NA	TRBV27	TGTGCCAGCAGTTTATCCAAATTTGAGTCTGGAAACACCATATATTTT	CASSLSKFESGNTIYF
TRBJ2-5	TRBD1	NA	TRBV9	TGTGCCAGCAGCCGCGGGACAGGGAGGCAAGAGACCCAGTACTTC	CASSRGTGRQETQYF
TRBJ2-3	TRBD1	NA	TRBV6-1	TGTGCCAGCAAGCTGGACAGGGTCGCAGATACGCAGTATTTT	CASKLDRVADTQYF
TRBJ2-7	NA	NA	TRBV14	TGTGCCAGCAGCCAAAGTGGAGCCTTCTCCTACGAGCAGTACTTC	CASSQSGAFSYEQYF
TRBJ1-2	TRBD1	NA	TRBV6-1	TGTGCCAGCAGTGCCCGACAGGGGGCGCGTGACTATGGCTACACCTTC	CASSARQGARDYGYTF
TRBJ2-3	TRBD1	NA	TRBV27	TGTGCCAGCAGTTTGGCAGGGGGCGAGGATACGCAGTATTTT	CASSLAGGEDTQYF
TRBJ1-2	NA	NA	TRBV6-5	TGTGCCAGCAGTACCTTCAGGGGAGAGAGAGGCTACACCTTC	CASSTFRGERGYTF
TRBJ1-1	TRBD1	NA	TRBV28	TGTGCCAGCAGTCCAACCAGGGACAGCTCGGCTTTCTTT	CASSPTRDSSAFF
TRBJ1-5	NA	NA	TRBV4-2	TGTGCCAGCAGCCAAGGAGATCAGCCCCAGCATTTT	CASSQGDQPQHF
TRBJ1-3	NA	NA	TRBV29-1	TGCAGCGTTAAAGCGGACACCTCTGGAAACACCATATATTTT	CSVKADTSGNTIYF
TRBJ1-1	NA	NA	TRBV19	TGTGCCAGTAGTCTGGGCATGAACACTGAAGCTTTCTTT	CASSLGMNTEAFF
TRBJ2-6	NA	NA	TRBV7-5	TGTGCCAGAAGCTTTAGCCCCTCTGGGGCCAACGTCCTGACTTTC	CARSFSPSGANVLTF
TRBJ1-1	NA	NA	TRBV6-5	TGTGCCAGCAGTTACTCGATCAGTCTCTTTGAAGCTTTCTTT	CASSYSISLFEAFF
TRBJ1-2	NA	NA	TRBV30	TGTGCCTCACGGCCGGGGTATGGCTACACCTTC	CASRPGYGYTF
TRBJ1-1	NA	NA	TRBV5-4	TGTGCCAGCAGCTTGGCGTGGGGGCTAAACACTGAAGCTTTCTTT	CASSLAWGLNTEAFF
TRBJ2-7	TRBD1	NA	TRBV7-9	TGTGCCAGCAGCTCGCCCGGGACAGGGATCGAGCAGTACTTC	CASSSPGTGIEQYF
TRBJ2-7	NA	NA	TRBV30	TGTGCCTGGAGGACAGCCTACGAGCAGTACTTC	CAWRTAYEQYF
TRBJ2-5	NA	NA	TRBV7-9	TGTGCCAGCAGCCCTAGATCACAGGCGCTCCAAGAGACCCAGTACTTC	CASSPRSQALQETQYF
TRBJ2-6	NA	NA	TRBV9	TGTGCCAGCAGCGTAACTAGGGTCTCTGGGGCCAACGTCCTGACTTTC	CASSVTRVSGANVLTF